One and the same sample provided the 23 T cell receptor beta chains below, sequenced in a study of post-analysis software for immune sequencing data. The library was made from cDNA and included unique molecular identifiers. TCRdb re-called the PCR reads with MiXCR, one entry per CDR3 protein. The data contain 250,000 to 300,000 distinct CDR3 sequences, around 34% of them singletons. Overall study findings and caveats: Roughly 5 TRBV segments, TRBV5-6, TRBV5-1 and TRBV20-1 among them, were found more frequent in patients than controls.

For these receptors, no antigen is known. Sequencing was performed on blood. The source of these receptors is a girl under 18 with multiple sclerosis.

In its sample, this clonotype was seen many times. The gene calls are TRBV20-1 and TRBJ1-5; D unresolved. The CDR3 is 13 residues long. CDR1 is DFQATT, CDR2 SNEGSKA, per germline (reference sequence). Trimming removed 6 bases from V and 7 bases from J, with 16 bases in between. The CDR3 bases are TGCAGTGCCGTAGACTCAGCGGGCCAGCCCCAGCATTTT. Amino acids: CSAVDSAGQPQHF.

This clonotype has at least ten counts. V gene TRBV20-1 combines with J gene TRBJ1-4; no reliable D call. Per germline, CDR1 DFQATT and CDR2 SNEGSKA (reference sequence). The CDR3 spans 15 residues. Trimming shortened V by 1 base and J by 0 bases, and 9 bases separated the two germline ends. The CDR3 sequence: CSARGHHATNEKLFF. In DNA form, the CDR3 reads TGCAGTGCTAGAGGTCATCATGCAACTAATGAAAAACTGTTTTTT.

This clonotype was picked up many times. J is TRBJ2-4 and V is TRBV7-2, with 7 positions matching TRBD2. V trimming: 5 bases; J trimming: 6 bases; junction bases outside the gene matches: 10. The CDR3 is made up of 15 amino acids. CDR1 and CDR2 from the germline V gene are SGHTA and FQGNSA. The CDR3 DNA sequence: TGTGCCAGCAGCCCCGGCGGGCCTAGCGGAAACATTCAGTACTTC. Residues: CASSPGGPSGNIQYF.

To note about this clonotype: A single base separates this from a much larger clone, so it may be a read error. This sequence joins TRBV10-3 and TRBJ1-2; 10 bases align to TRBD1. This CDR3 has 15 residues. J gave up 6 bases and V 10 bases, and 14 bases lay outside the gene matches. Germline V gene sequence: CDR1 ENHRY, CDR2 SYGVKD. As DNA, the CDR3 is TGTGCCACCAATTCGGGACAGGGGATCAACGATGGCTACACCTTC. Its translation is CATNSGQGINDGYTF.

This clonotype was counted a single time. This chain joins TRBV7-8 and TRBJ2-5; D might be TRBD2 (6 bases). The J call is uncertain, as TRBJ2-7 better fits the DNA end. In germline, CDR1 is SGHVS, CDR2 FQNEAQ. The CDR3 sequence is 15 residues long. The CDR3 loop is CASTALGGIGGEQYF. CDR3 sequence (DNA): TGTGCCAGCACCGCCCTTGGGGGGATTGGTGGCGAGCAGTACTTC.

This clonotype appeared many times. This sequence joins TRBV5-1 and TRBJ1-6, with a weak D call TRBD1 (5 bases). Germline V lookup: CDR1 SGHRS, CDR2 YFSETQ. CDR3 length equals 15 residues. V gave up 4 bases and J gave up 7 bases, with 15 bases separating them. The CDR3 nucleotides are TGCGCCAGCAGCCCCGGGGGACTTCGCAATTCACCCCTCCACTTT. Amino acids: CASSPGGLRNSPLHF.

This clonotype has a count of ten or more. This chain uses TRBV6-6 with TRBJ1-2; D ambiguous. Trimming removed 8 bases at V and 4 bases at J, with 11 bases between. Germline CDR1 reads MNHNY; CDR2 reads SVGAGI (reference sequence). The CDR3 contains 12 residues. The DNA of the CDR3 is TGTGCCAGCTATGGGCAGAGCTATGGCTACACCTTC. It specifies CASYGQSYGYTF.

The genes are TRBV20-1 and TRBJ1-2; 7 positions agree with TRBD1. CDR1 is DFQATT, CDR2 SNEGSKA, per germline (reference sequence). The ends lost 5 bases at V and 1 base at J; junction bases unmatched: 4. The CDR3 extends over 13 amino acids. DNA for the CDR3: TGCAGTGCTGATGACAGGGTTAACTATGGCTACACCTTC. This translates into CSADDRVNYGYTF.

V is TRBV7-9 and J is TRBJ2-7; 12 bases line up with TRBD2. With V trimmed by 6 bases and J by 0 bases, 6 bases remained unmatched. The germline gives CDR1 SEHNR, CDR2 FQNEAQ (reference sequence). This CDR3 comprises 16 residues. This CDR3 reads CASSSWTSGASYEQYF. DNA of the CDR3: TGTGCCAGCAGTTCCTGGACTAGCGGGGCCTCCTACGAGCAGTACTTC.

The rearrangement links TRBV20-1 to TRBJ2-3, with 7 bases lining up with TRBD2. V was pared by 3 bases and J by 2 bases, with 11 bases of the junction left unmatched. CDR1 DFQATT and CDR2 SNEGSKA come from the germline V gene (reference sequence). The CDR3 has 16 amino acids. The CDR3 here is CSASGVTGGNTDTQYF. CDR3 in DNA: TGCAGTGCTAGTGGTGTGACGGGGGGAAACACAGATACGCAGTATTTT.

As regards this clonotype: Given a much more abundant clone one base away, this may be a read error. The chain carries TRBV24-1 and TRBJ2-1; 10 bases match TRBD2. The J call is uncertain, as TRBJ2-7 better fits the DNA end. Germline CDR1 reads KGHDR; CDR2 reads SFDVKD. The CDR3 length is 16 residues. CDR3 amino acids: CATSDAGTSAYNEQYF. The DNA of the CDR3 is TGTGCCACCAGTGATGCCGGGACTAGCGCTTACAATGAGCAGTACTTC.

This chain's CDR3 is CASSFTPTGARYQETQYF. The CDR3, as DNA: TGCGCCAGCAGCTTTACCCCTACAGGGGCGAGGTACCAAGAGACCCAGTACTTC. The chain links TRBV5-1 to TRBJ2-5, with 7 bases aligning to TRBD1. Germline CDR1 SGHRS, CDR2 YFSETQ. This CDR3 comprises 18 residues. J lost 0 bases, V lost 2 bases, and 13 bases had no gene match. The full variable domain, in which reference TRBV5-1 and TRBJ2-5 provide the parts outside the CDR3, is KAGVTQTPRYLIKTRGQQVTLSCSPISGHRSVSWYQQTPGQGLQFLFEYFSETQRNKGNFPGRFSGRQFSNSRSEMNVSTLELGDSALYLCASSFTPTGARYQETQYFGPGTRLLVL.

This clonotype has just a few counts. This chain connects TRBV20-1 to TRBJ2-3; D uncertain. The germline V gene encodes CDR1 DFQATT and CDR2 SNEGSKA (reference sequence). V gave up 4 bases and J gave up 1 base, with 9 bases separating them. CDR3 size: 13 residues. Here the CDR3 reads CSATLPGTDTQYF. The CDR3 DNA sequence: TGCAGTGCTACCCTACCGGGCACAGATACGCAGTATTTT.

This clonotype was observed many times. CDR3 residues: CASSLSTGNGPYEQYF. DNA for the CDR3: TGTGCCAGCAGTTTATCTACAGGGAACGGTCCCTACGAGCAGTACTTC. V and J are TRBV28 and TRBJ2-7, with D possibly TRBD1 on 6 matching bases. The CDR3 length is 16 residues. Germline assignment: CDR1 MDHEN and CDR2 SYDVKM. Trimming removed 1 base from V and 2 bases from J, with 15 bases in between.

V usage is TRBV5-1 and J usage is TRBJ1-4, with a possible D match to TRBD1 (6 bases). The CDR3 is made up of 15 amino acids. Germline V gene sequence: CDR1 SGHRS, CDR2 YFSETQ. The V gene lost 6 bases and the J gene lost 6 bases, with 18 bases spanning the gap. CDR3: CASNLRGGADEKLFF. The CDR3 nucleotides are TGCGCCAGCAACCTGAGGGGGGGCGCCGATGAAAAACTGTTTTTT.

As to this clonotype: Possible read error: a much larger clone is one base away. This chain uses TRBV11-2 with TRBJ1-2; perhaps TRBD1 as D (5 bases). Germline values: CDR1 SGHAT, CDR2 FQNNGV. The CDR3 contains 12 residues. The CDR3 DNA reads TGTACCAGCAGCTTAGTAGGAGGGGCTAACACCTTC. Translation: CTSSLVGGANTF.

Ten or more counts support this clonotype. The rearrangement joins TRBV6-5 to TRBJ1-1; D is possibly TRBD1 (6 bases). Looked up from germline, CDR1 is MNHEY and CDR2 is SVGAGI. This CDR3 has 15 amino acids. V was clipped by 3 bases and J by 0 bases, with 11 bases between them. CDR3 sequence: CASSYAGQMNTEAFF. The CDR3 nucleotides read TGTGCCAGCAGTTATGCTGGACAGATGAACACTGAAGCTTTCTTT.

The chain carries TRBV7-9 and TRBJ1-3; D not certain. CDR1 is SEHNR, CDR2 FQNEAQ, per germline (reference sequence). V was shortened by 3 bases and J by 0 bases, with 21 bases between the two germline ends. The CDR3 contains 19 residues. Here the CDR3 DNA reads TGTGCCAGCAGCTTTACCCACCTACGGCTCTCCGTCTCTGGAAACACCATATATTTT. Encoded protein: CASSFTHLRLSVSGNTIYF. Variable domain in full (rest from reference TRBV7-9 and TRBJ1-3): DTGVSQNPRHKITKRGQNVTFRCDPISEHNRLYWYRQTLGQGPEFLTYFQNEAQLEKSRLLSDRFSAERPKGSFSTLEIQRTEQGDSAMYLCASSFTHLRLSVSGNTIYFGEGSWLTVV.

CDR3 loop: CASNQGTSGIQETQYF. The DNA for the CDR3 is TGCGCCAGCAACCAAGGGACTAGCGGGATCCAAGAGACCCAGTACTTC. This chain connects TRBV5-1 to TRBJ2-5; 13 nucleotides match TRBD2. Germline V gives CDR1 SGHRS, CDR2 YFSETQ. The V and J ends lost 6 bases and 1 base, in that order; junction bases with no gene match: 6. The CDR3 sequence is 16 residues long.

The chain links TRBV12-3 or TRBV12-4 to TRBJ2-1, with 7 bases lining up with TRBD1. Losses at the gene ends were 3 bases for V and 5 bases for J; bases not matched to a gene: 10. This CDR3 region has 16 residues. The CDR3 region has the DNA TGTGCCAGCAGTTTCGAGGCAGGGGGTCGGGACAATGAGCAGTTCTTC. Translating it yields CASSFEAGGRDNEQFF.

V and J are TRBV3-1 and TRBJ1-1; no reliable D call. V was trimmed by 2 bases and J by 3 bases, leaving 13 bases between them. CDR1 and CDR2 from the germline V gene are LGHDT and YNNKEL (reference sequence). This CDR3 comprises 15 residues. This chain's CDR3 is CASSQTPWEDTEAFF. The CDR3 nucleotides are TGTGCCAGCAGCCAAACCCCATGGGAGGACACTGAAGCTTTCTTT.

This clonotype was seen repeatedly, ten times or more. This chain joins TRBV12-3 or TRBV12-4 and TRBJ2-4; no reliable D call. The CDR3 length is 13 residues. V lost 5 bases, J lost 4 bases, and 9 bases lay in between. CDR3 sequence: CASSPSEKNIQYF. DNA for the CDR3: TGTGCCAGCAGTCCGAGCGAAAAAAACATTCAGTACTTC.

The chain recombines TRBV6-6 with TRBJ2-7; 10 bases line up with TRBD1. The germline V gene encodes CDR1 MNHNY and CDR2 SVGAGI (reference sequence). CDR3 length equals 14 residues. Trimming cost V 8 bases and J 10 bases; bases outside gene matches: 14. The CDR3 DNA reads TGTGCCAGCCGGGACAGGGGCTTGGGGGAGTCCCAGTACTTC. Protein: CASRDRGLGESQYF.